These 18 T cell receptor beta chains were sequenced from one sample in a study of healthy donors' naive CD4 and CD8 T cells. Each TCR library used around 500 ng of total RNA and a linear amplification protocol. TCRdb processed the reads anew with MiXCR; each CDR3 protein has one entry. The sample records approximately 180,000 distinct CDR3 sequences, about four fifths being singletons. The sequenced material came from naive CD4+ and CD8+ T cells sorted from blood, pooled from several donors. The source of these receptors is a pool of human donors in good health; the sample pools cells from several healthy donors.

This clonotype showed up just a few times. The chain combines TRBV19 with TRBJ2-7; 7 bases align to TRBD2. Trimming took 3 bases from V and 2 from J; bases not matched to a gene: 4. Germline V gives CDR1 LNHDA, CDR2 SQIVND (reference sequence). The CDR3 totals 14 residues. The CDR3 sequence is CASSIGGSPYEQYF. In DNA, the CDR3 is TGTGCCAGTAGTATTGGCGGGAGCCCCTACGAGCAGTACTTC.

This sequence joins TRBV29-1 and TRBJ2-3; TRBD2 aligns across 12 bases. Unmatched junction bases numbered 10, after V lost 4 bases and J lost 11 bases. Germline V gives CDR1 SQVTM, CDR2 ANQGSEA. This CDR3 spans 14 amino acids. The CDR3 DNA sequence: TGCAGCGTTGGGACTAGCGGGATAGCTCATGAGCAGTATTTT. It specifies CSVGTSGIAHEQYF.

The genes are TRBV29-1 and TRBJ2-5; D is unresolved. Germline V gene data show CDR1 as SQVTM and CDR2 as ANQGSEA. There are 12 residues in the CDR3. Between the trimmed V and J ends, which lost 4 bases and 1 base, there was a span of 7 bases. The chain's CDR3 is CSVGNSQETQYF. CDR3 bases: TGCAGCGTTGGGAACAGCCAAGAGACCCAGTACTTC.

J is TRBJ1-2 and V is TRBV19; TRBD1 agrees at 9 bases. Germline CDR1 reads LNHDA; CDR2 reads SQIVND (reference sequence). The J segment lost 6 bases and the V segment lost 6 bases, leaving 11 bases of the junction unmatched. The CDR3 runs to 15 residues. As DNA, the CDR3 is TGTGCCAGTAGAGTTGGACAGGGGCCGCCGGATGGCTACACCTTC. It is translated as CASRVGQGPPDGYTF. The full variable domain, with the rest looked up from reference TRBV19 and TRBJ1-2, is DGGITQSPKYLFRKEGQNVTLSCEQNLNHDAMYWYRQDPGQGLRLIYYSQIVNDFQKGDIAEGYSVSREKKESFPLTVTSAQKNPTAFYLCASRVGQGPPDGYTFGSGTRLTVV.

The V and J genes are TRBV6-5 and TRBJ2-3; 10 bases align to TRBD2. Trimming took 7 bases from V and 4 from J; bases not matched to a gene: 11. The germline CDR1 and CDR2 sequences are MNHEY and SVGAGI. The CDR3 has 16 amino acids. CDR3 bases: TGTGCCAGCACTCACCTAGCGGGAGTAGGGGCAGATACGCAGTATTTT. Translated: CASTHLAGVGADTQYF.

J is TRBJ1-1 and V is TRBV29-1; D call uncertain. This CDR3 region has 13 residues. Germline CDR1 reads SQVTM; CDR2 reads ANQGSEA. Trimming cost V 7 bases and J 6 bases, with 18 bases left between them. The CDR3: CSALEDQMAEAFF. CDR3 DNA: TGCAGCGCACTCGAGGACCAGATGGCTGAAGCTTTCTTT.

V gene TRBV4-3 combines with J gene TRBJ2-3; tentative D call: TRBD1 (6 bases). Trimming removed 4 bases at V and 0 bases at J, with 14 bases between. The CDR3 is made up of 16 amino acids. Germline assignment: CDR1 LGHNA and CDR2 YSLEER. The CDR3 here is CASSRSGQQSTDTQYF. As DNA, the CDR3 is TGCGCCAGCAGCCGGTCAGGACAGCAAAGCACAGATACGCAGTATTTT.

V gene TRBV19 combines with J gene TRBJ2-7, with 10 bases aligning to TRBD1. Germline V CDR1 and CDR2: LNHDA, SQIVND (reference sequence). CDR3 length: 15 amino acids. V lost 3 bases and J lost 5; bases outside the gene matches: 7. This chain's CDR3 is CASSILGQGFDEQYF. The CDR3 nucleotides are TGTGCCAGTAGTATTTTGGGACAGGGGTTCGACGAGCAGTACTTC.

V and J are TRBV15 and TRBJ2-7; 7 nucleotides line up with TRBD1. CDR3 size: 13 residues. With 4 bases clipped from V and 3 bases from J, the junction kept 3 bases outside the gene matches. The germline V gene has CDR1 LNHNV and CDR2 YYDKDF (reference sequence). The CDR3 DNA reads TGTGCCACCAGCAACAGACAGGGCTACGAGCAGTACTTC. Translated, it gives CATSNRQGYEQYF.

This clonotype was recorded only once. As DNA, the CDR3 is TGCAGCGTTCTCGGGGACCCCGATACGGGCGAGCAGTACTTC. Encoded protein: CSVLGDPDTGEQYF. This chain joins TRBV29-1 and TRBJ2-7; D may be TRBD1 or TRBD2 (5 bases each). This CDR3 region has 14 residues. V was pared by 5 bases and J by 6 bases, with 20 bases between. The germline V gene has CDR1 SQVTM and CDR2 ANQGSEA.

The rearrangement links TRBV5-1 to TRBJ2-5, with TRBD2 as a possible D gene (6 bases). Trimming shortened V by 0 bases and J by 4 bases, and 13 bases separated the two germline ends. CDR3 length: 15 amino acids. CDR1 is SGHRS and CDR2 is YFSETQ in the germline V gene. CDR3 in DNA: TGCGCCAGCAGCTTGGTGGCTACTAGCCTAGAGACCCAGTACTTC. Translation: CASSLVATSLETQYF.

Written as DNA, the CDR3 is TGCAGCGCCCGGACTAGCGGGAGCCCCGGAAATGAGCAGTTCTTC. Amino acid sequence: CSARTSGSPGNEQFF. V and J are TRBV29-1 and TRBJ2-1; TRBD2 matches at 13 bases. Germline V gives CDR1 SQVTM, CDR2 ANQGSEA. There are 15 residues in the CDR3. V trimming: 7 bases; J trimming: 7 bases; junction bases outside the gene matches: 10.

The chain uses TRBV20-1 and TRBJ1-5; 8 bases agree with TRBD1. Trimming cost V 3 bases and J 4 bases; bases outside gene matches: 8. The CDR3 spans 15 residues. Germline lookup yields CDR1 DFQATT and CDR2 SNEGSKA (reference sequence). CDR3 in DNA: TGCAGTGCTAGGTCGGACAGGGAGGAGAATCAGCCCCAGCATTTT. Its translation: CSARSDREENQPQHF.

The V and J genes are TRBV29-1 and TRBJ2-5; D call uncertain. Trimming pared 1 base from V and 1 base from J, leaving 7 bases between. CDR3 length: 13 amino acids. Germline V gene sequence: CDR1 SQVTM, CDR2 ANQGSEA. CDR3 in amino acids: CSVEAASQETQYF. The CDR3 coding sequence is TGCAGCGTTGAAGCTGCCAGCCAAGAGACCCAGTACTTC.

This chain links TRBV6-2 or TRBV6-3 with TRBJ2-7; the match to TRBD2 covers 8 bases. This CDR3 is 19 amino acids long. The V and J ends lost 2 bases and 2 bases, in that order; junction bases with no gene match: 17. Per germline, CDR1 MNHEY and CDR2 SVGEGT. DNA of the CDR3: TGTGCCAGCAGTTACCCCCTGACGACGAAGGCGGGAGGTACCTACGAGCAGTACTTC. It yields the protein CASSYPLTTKAGGTYEQYF.

The chain uses TRBV29-1 and TRBJ1-1, with D perhaps TRBD1 (5 bases). Germline V CDR1 and CDR2: SQVTM, ANQGSEA. CDR3 length: 13 residues. The V and J ends lost 3 bases and 0 bases respectively, with 8 bases between them. The CDR3 region has the DNA TGCAGCGTTGACGACAGCCTGAACACTGAAGCTTTCTTT. Encoded protein: CSVDDSLNTEAFF.

This clonotype has a handful of counts. The V call is TRBV29-1, the J call TRBJ2-1, with D possibly TRBD2 on 5 matching bases. V was cut by 3 bases and J by 6 bases, with 18 bases left in between. This CDR3 contains 15 residues. CDR1 SQVTM and CDR2 ANQGSEA come from the germline V gene. CDR3 in DNA: TGCAGCGTTGACCGGGATGGGGTTTTCTCCAATGAGCAGTTCTTC. This encodes CSVDRDGVFSNEQFF.

V usage is TRBV19 and J usage is TRBJ2-1, with 13 bases lining up with TRBD2. V shed 4 bases, J shed 12 bases, and the junction held 15 bases outside the gene matches. There are 17 residues in the CDR3. CDR1 is LNHDA, CDR2 SQIVND, per germline (reference sequence). The CDR3 sequence: CASSSREGRLAGGPQFF. The CDR3 DNA follows: TGTGCCAGTAGTAGCCGCGAGGGCAGACTAGCGGGAGGACCGCAGTTCTTC.